This TCR beta chain was retrieved from a study of CXCR4 blockade with PD-1 therapy in pancreatic cancer. J lost 10 bases, V lost 6 bases, and 3 bases had no gene match. The CDR3 consists of 12 residues. Germline CDR1 KGHSH, CDR2 LQKENI. Produced via immunoSEQ multiplex PCR; TCRdb's table is partial and in-frame only. This repertoire shows roughly 18,000 clones, around 72% found once; its top ten account for 5% to 6.5%. This chain links TRBV18 with TRBJ2-6; 7 bases agree with TRBD1. This receptor was identified in a human donor with pancreatic ductal adenocarcinoma. Sequencing was carried out using tumor tissue. The CDR3 sequence is CASSPGQNVLTF. The CDR3 bases are TGTGCCAGCTCTCCGGGACAGAACGTCCTGACTTTC.